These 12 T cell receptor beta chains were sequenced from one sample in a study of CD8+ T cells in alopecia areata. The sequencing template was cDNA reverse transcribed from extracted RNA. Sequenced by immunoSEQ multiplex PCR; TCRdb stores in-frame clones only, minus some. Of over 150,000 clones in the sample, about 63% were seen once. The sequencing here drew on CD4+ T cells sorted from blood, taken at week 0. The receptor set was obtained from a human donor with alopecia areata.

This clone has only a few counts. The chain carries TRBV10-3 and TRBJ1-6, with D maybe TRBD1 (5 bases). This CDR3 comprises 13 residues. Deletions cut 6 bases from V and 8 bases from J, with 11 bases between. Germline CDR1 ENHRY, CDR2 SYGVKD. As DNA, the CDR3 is TGTGCCATCAGGTGGCAGGGAGATTCACCCCTCCACTTT. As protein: CAIRWQGDSPLHF.

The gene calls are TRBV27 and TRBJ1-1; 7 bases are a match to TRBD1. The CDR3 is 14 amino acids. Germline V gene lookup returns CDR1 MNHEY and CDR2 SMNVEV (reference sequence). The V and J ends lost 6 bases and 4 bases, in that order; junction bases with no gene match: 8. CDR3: CASSANRGGTEAFF. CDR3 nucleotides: TGTGCCAGCAGCGCTAACAGGGGTGGCACTGAAGCTTTCTTT.

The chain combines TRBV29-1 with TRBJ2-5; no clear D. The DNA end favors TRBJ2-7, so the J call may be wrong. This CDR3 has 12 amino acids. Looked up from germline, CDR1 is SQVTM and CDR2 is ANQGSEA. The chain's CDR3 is CSVRSPRYEQYF. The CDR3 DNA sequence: TGCAGCGTTCGGAGCCCGAGGTACGAGCAGTACTTC.

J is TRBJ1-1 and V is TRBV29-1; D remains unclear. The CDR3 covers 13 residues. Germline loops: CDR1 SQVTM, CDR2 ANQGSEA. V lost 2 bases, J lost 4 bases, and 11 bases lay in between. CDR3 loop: CSVEPGISTEAFF. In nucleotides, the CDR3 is TGCAGCGTTGAACCGGGGATAAGCACTGAAGCTTTCTTT.

The CDR3 spells CASSFQGARNTGELFF. CDR3 DNA: TGCGCCAGCAGCTTTCAGGGGGCGCGGAACACCGGGGAGCTGTTTTTT. The chain uses TRBV5-1 and TRBJ2-2; 8 nucleotides agree with TRBD1. The CDR3 is made up of 16 amino acids. V lost 2 bases to trimming and J lost 1 base; unmatched junction nucleotides: 4. The V gene's germline CDR1 is SGHRS and CDR2 YFSETQ.

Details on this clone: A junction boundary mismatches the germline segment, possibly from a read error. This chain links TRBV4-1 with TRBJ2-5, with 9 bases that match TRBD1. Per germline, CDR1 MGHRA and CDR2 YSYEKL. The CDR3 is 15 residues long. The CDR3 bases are TGCGCCAGCAACCAAGAACAGGGGGCTCAAGAGACCCAGTACTTC. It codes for CASNQEQGAQETQYF.

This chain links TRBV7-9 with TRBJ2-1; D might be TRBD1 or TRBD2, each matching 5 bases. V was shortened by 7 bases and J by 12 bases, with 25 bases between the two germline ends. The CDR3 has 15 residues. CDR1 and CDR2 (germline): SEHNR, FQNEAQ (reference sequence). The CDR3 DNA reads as TGTGCCAGCACTTACGGGACCTCAGGGACCTTAGGGCAGTTCTTC. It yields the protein CASTYGTSGTLGQFF.

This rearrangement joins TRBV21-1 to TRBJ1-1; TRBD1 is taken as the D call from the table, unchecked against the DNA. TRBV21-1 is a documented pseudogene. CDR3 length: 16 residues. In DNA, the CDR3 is TGTGCCAGCAGCAAAGGGGCAGGGGGCATGAACACTGAAGCTTTCTTT. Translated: CASSKGAGGMNTEAFF.

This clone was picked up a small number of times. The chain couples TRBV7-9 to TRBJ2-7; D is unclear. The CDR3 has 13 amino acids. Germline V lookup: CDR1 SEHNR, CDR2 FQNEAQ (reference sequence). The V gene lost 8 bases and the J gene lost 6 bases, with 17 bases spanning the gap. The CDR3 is CASAGWSRSEQYF. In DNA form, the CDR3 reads TGTGCCAGCGCCGGGTGGAGCAGAAGCGAGCAGTACTTC.

The CDR3: CASSYPDSLETQYF. The CDR3 DNA is TGTGCCAGCAGTTACCCAGACAGTTTGGAGACCCAGTACTTC. V usage is TRBV6-5 and J usage is TRBJ2-5; a possible D gene is TRBD1 (5 bases). CDR3 size: 14 residues. V gave up 2 bases and J gave up 5 bases, with 12 bases separating them. The germline V gene encodes CDR1 MNHEY and CDR2 SVGAGI.

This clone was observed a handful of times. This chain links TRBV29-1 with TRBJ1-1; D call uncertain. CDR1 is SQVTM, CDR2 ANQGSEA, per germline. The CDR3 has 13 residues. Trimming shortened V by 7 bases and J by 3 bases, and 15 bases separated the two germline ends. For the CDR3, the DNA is TGCAGCGCCCGTCGGGGTAGGGACACTGAAGCTTTCTTT. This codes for CSARRGRDTEAFF.

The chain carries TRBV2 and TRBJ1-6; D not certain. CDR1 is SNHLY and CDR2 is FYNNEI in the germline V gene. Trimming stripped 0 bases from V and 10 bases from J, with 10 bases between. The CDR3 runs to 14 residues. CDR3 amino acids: CASSEAVWNSPLHF. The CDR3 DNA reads TGTGCCAGCAGTGAAGCGGTTTGGAACTCACCCCTCCACTTT.